This record concerns one T cell receptor (beta chain) sequence. Its cognate antigen is unknown. These data come from a study of cytomegalovirus exposure and HLA in healthy donors. About the research overall: Earlier findings included about 120 million unique TCR beta sequences obtained from about 179 million T cells.

Researchers ran the PCR with 60 Vbeta and 13 Jbeta primers. This table comes from immunoSEQ multiplex PCR, and its TCRdb copy is limited to in-frame clones, with some not included. This table holds more than 150,000 clones, around 80% found once. The study, taken as a whole, reports: Available immune exposure information was restricted to CMV serostatus only. Analysis was carried out at a later point, and it linked a missense DCLRE1C variant to TCR beta V- and J-gene trimming. Most of the CMV-associated TCR beta chains (in a later analysis) appeared to be HLA-restricted.

With V trimmed by 5 bases and J by 4 bases, 7 bases remained unmatched. CDR1 and CDR2 from the germline V gene are SGHTA and FQGTGA. The CDR3 is 16 amino acids. The sequence was collected from a male donor in good health and CMV-seronegative. Input material: PBMCs. The V call is TRBV7-3, the J call TRBJ2-5; 13 bases align to TRBD2. For the CDR3, the DNA is TGTGCCAGCAGCCTGGGACTAGCGGGGTGGGGAGAGACCCAGTACTTC. The encoded protein is CASSLGLAGWGETQYF. The full variable domain, its missing parts supplied by reference TRBV7-3 and TRBJ2-5, is GAGVSQTPSNKVTEKGKYVELRCDPISGHTALYWYRQSLGQGPEFLIYFQGTGAADDSGLPNDRFFAVRPEGSVSTLKIQRTERGDSAVYLCASSLGLAGWGETQYFGPGTRLLVL.